This TCR beta chain was recorded in a study of T cells of healthy individuals (dated by TCRdb to the late 2010s). Library preparation employed 5' RACE. TCRdb records Illumina MiSeq as the sequencer. Using fastp at Q25 and MiXCR, TCRdb reprocessed the public reads and kept productive beta chains. CDR3 protein duplicates are merged, each entry listing the most common genes and DNA. The sample table records about 60,000 distinct CDR3 sequences; roughly 16% of these occur just once. The ten largest clones add up to around 5.1% of the sample. The germline V gene sets CDR1 to ENHRY and CDR2 to SYGVKD. Trimming takes 10 bases from V and 6 bases from J, and the germline ends sit 25 bases apart. Its CDR3 holds 16 amino acids, cysteine through phenylalanine. CDR3 DNA is the only sequence kept; it has 48 bases, read in frame from the first base. This clonotype was observed many times. The specificity of this receptor is unknown. No much larger clone is present one base from it, and per-base qualities are unavailable.

The chain employs TRBV10-3 and TRBJ1-5; TRBD1 is a weak D gene call, 6 bases matching. This TCR derives from a human donor in good health. The nucleotide sequence reads TGTGCCACTGGGGCAGGGGAGTTTTGGGGAATTCAGCCCCAGCATTTT. Its protein reads: CATGAGEFWGIQPQHF.